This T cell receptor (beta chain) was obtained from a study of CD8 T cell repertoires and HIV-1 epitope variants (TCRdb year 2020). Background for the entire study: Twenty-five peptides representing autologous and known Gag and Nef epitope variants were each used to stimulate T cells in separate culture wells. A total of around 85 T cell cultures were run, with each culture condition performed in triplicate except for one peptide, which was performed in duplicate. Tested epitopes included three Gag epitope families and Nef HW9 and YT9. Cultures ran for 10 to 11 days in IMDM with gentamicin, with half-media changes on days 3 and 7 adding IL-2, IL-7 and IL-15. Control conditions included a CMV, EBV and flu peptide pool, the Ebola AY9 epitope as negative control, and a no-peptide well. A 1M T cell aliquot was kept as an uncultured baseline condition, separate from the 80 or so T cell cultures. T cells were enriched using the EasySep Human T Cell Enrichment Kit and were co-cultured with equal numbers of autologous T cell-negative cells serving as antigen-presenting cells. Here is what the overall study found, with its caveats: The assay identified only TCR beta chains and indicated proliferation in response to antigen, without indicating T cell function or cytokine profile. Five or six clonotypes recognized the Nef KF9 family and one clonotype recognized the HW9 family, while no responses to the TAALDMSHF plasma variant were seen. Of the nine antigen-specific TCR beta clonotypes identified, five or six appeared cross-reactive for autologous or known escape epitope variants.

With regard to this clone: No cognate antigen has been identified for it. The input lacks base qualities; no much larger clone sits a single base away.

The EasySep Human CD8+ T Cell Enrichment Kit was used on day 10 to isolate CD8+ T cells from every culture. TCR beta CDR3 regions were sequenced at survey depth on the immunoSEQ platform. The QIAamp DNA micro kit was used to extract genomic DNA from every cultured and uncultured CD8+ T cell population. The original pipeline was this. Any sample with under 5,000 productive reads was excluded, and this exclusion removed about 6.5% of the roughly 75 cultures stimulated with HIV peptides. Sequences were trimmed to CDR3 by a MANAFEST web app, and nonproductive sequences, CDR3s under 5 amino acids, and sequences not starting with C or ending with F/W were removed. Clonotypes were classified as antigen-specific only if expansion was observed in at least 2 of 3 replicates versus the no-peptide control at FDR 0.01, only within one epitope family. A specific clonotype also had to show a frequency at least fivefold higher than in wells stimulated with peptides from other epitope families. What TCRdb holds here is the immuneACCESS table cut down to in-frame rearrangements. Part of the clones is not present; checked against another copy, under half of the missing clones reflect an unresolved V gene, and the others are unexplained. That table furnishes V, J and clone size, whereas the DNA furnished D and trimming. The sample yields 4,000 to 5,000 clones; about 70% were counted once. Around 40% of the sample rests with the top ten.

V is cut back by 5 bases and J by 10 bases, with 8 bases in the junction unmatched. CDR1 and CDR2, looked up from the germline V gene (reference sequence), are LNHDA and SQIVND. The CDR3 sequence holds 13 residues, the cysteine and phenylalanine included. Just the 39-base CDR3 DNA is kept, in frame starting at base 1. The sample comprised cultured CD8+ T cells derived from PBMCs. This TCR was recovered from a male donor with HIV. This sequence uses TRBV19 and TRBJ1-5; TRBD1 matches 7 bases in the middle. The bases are TGTGCCAGTAGTGCCGGGACAGCTTTTCCCCAGCATTTT. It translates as CASSAGTAFPQHF.